One and the same sample provided the 2 T cell receptor beta chains below, sequenced in a study of cytomegalovirus exposure and HLA in healthy donors. Primers included in the PCR were 60 Vbeta and 13 Jbeta primers. This table comes from immunoSEQ multiplex PCR, and its TCRdb copy is limited to in-frame clones, with some not included. This sample carries 100,000 to 140,000 clones, roughly 80% of them seen once, and the ten largest clones take around 2%. Sequencing was carried out using PBMCs. The receptor set was obtained from a man aged 25-40 years in good health and CMV-seronegative.

This clone appeared once. This chain connects TRBV7-2 to TRBJ2-3; 12 bases align to TRBD2. The V gene end was trimmed by 5 bases and the J gene end by 4 bases; junction bases not matched to a gene: 4. The CDR3 loop spans 15 amino acids. CDR1 SGHTA and CDR2 FQGNSA come from the germline V gene. The CDR3 sequence is CASSPGLAGSDTQYF. In nucleotides, the CDR3 is TGTGCCAGCAGCCCCGGACTAGCGGGGTCAGATACGCAGTATTTT.

Here the CDR3 DNA reads TGTGCCAGCAGTGGGACTCTTGCGGGGGAGACCCAGTACTTC. It codes for CASSGTLAGETQYF. The chain has TRBV2 and TRBJ2-5, with D maybe TRBD2 (6 bases). V lost 4 bases to trimming and J lost 5 bases, with 14 bases between them. The CDR3 covers 14 residues. Germline V lookup: CDR1 SNHLY, CDR2 FYNNEI.